This T cell receptor beta chain stems from a study of blood T cell repertoires in COVID-19. Study background: Sites across the United States, Italy and Spain contributed samples from acute and convalescent COVID-19.

Profiling relied on immunoSEQ multiplex PCR, and the TCRdb table lists in-frame clones only, not all of them. The table shows under 80,000 clones, with about 87% occurring only once. Trimming took 4 bases from V and 2 from J; bases not matched to a gene: 11. CDR3 length equals 16 residues. Germline assignment: CDR1 SGHAT and CDR2 FQNNGV. This clonotype was sampled from a man in his sixties with acute or convalescent COVID-19. Sequencing was performed on peripheral blood. The J gene is TRBJ2-7, the V gene TRBV11-2; 7 nucleotides agree with TRBD1. CDR3 in DNA: TGTGCCAGCAGCTCCGTACAGGGGAGCGACGCCTACGAGCAGTACTTC. Encoded protein: CASSSVQGSDAYEQYF.